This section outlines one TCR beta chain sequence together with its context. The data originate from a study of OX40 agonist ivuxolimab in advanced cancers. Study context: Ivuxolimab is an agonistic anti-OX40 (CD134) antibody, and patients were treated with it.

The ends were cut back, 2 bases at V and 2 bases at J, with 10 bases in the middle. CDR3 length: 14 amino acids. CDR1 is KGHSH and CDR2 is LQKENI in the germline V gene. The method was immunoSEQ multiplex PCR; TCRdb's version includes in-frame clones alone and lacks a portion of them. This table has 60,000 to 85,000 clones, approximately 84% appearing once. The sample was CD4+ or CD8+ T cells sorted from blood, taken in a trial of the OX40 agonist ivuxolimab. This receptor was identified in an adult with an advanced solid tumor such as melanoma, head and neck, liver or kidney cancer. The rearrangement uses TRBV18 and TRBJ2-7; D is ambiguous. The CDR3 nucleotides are TGTGCCAGCTCACCAATCCAGGCGCCCTACGAGCAGTACTTC. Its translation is CASSPIQAPYEQYF.